Following are 27 T cell receptor delta chains from one sample sequenced in a study of gamma-delta T cells after stem cell transplantation. TCRdb reprocessed the RT-PCR reads using CATT. The table includes 960 or so delta-chain clones, 3.8% detected once. Sequences were obtained from gamma-delta T cells. The source of these receptors is a human donor. It is not recorded whose cells these are; they may come from a transplant donor.

This clone is classed as medium-sized. Since a far larger clone is one base different, this is likely a read error. The chain employs TRDV2 and TRDJ1; D may be TRDD3 (5 bases). Germline V gene data show CDR1 as GEAIGNYY and CDR2 as EKD. This CDR3 region has 14 residues. The CDR3 sequence: CARDTVGNTDKLIF. For the CDR3, the DNA is TGTGCCCGTGACACCGTGGGGAACACCGATAAACTCATCTTT.

By sample share, this clone is large. This sample also contains other DNA sequences that code for the same CDR3. V and J are TRDV2 and TRDJ1; 13 positions agree with TRDD3. The length of the CDR3 is 19 residues. V dropped 3 bases and J dropped 0; count of bases not matched to a gene: 12. CDR1 is GEAIGNYY, CDR2 EKD, per germline. In nucleotides, the CDR3 is TGTGCCTGTGACGGGATACTGGGGGATACGCGGGCGGACACCGATAAACTCATCTTT. Amino acids: CACDGILGDTRADTDKLIF.

This clone is classed as large. Other DNA sequences in the same sample also yield this CDR3. The rearrangement uses TRDV2 and TRDJ3, with 11 bases fitting TRDD3. CDR3 size: 18 residues. J was trimmed by 0 bases and V by 1 base; bases with no gene match: 1. Germline assignment: CDR1 GEAIGNYY and CDR2 EKD. CDR3 sequence reads: CACDTGGYGSWDTRQMFF. CDR3 DNA: TGTGCCTGTGACACTGGGGGATACGGCTCCTGGGACACCCGACAGATGTTTTTC.

A word on this clone: An end of the junction does not agree with germline; a read error may underlie this. In nucleotides, the CDR3 is TGTGCCTGTGACACCGTTGGGGGATCTATCGATAACCTCATCTTT. It translates to CACDTVGGSIDNLIF. The rearrangement joins TRDV2 to TRDJ1, with 8 positions matching TRDD3. Germline CDR1 is GEAIGNYY and CDR2 is EKD. The CDR3 is 15 amino acids.

To note about this clone: This may stem from a read error, because a much larger clone lies one nucleotide away. Other nucleotide sequences in the sample specify the same CDR3. V is TRDV2 and J is TRDJ3; 9 bases match TRDD3. The CDR3 covers 19 residues. V shed 0 bases, J shed 0 bases, and the junction held 5 bases outside the gene matches. Germline CDR1 and CDR2: GEAIGNYY and EKD. The DNA of the CDR3 is TGTGCCTGTGACACCGGGGGATACCGAAGCTCCTGGGACACCCGACAGATGTTTTTC. Its translation is CACDTGGYRSSWDTRQMFF.

In its sample, this clone ranks as medium-sized (0.01 to 0.1%). A far larger clone is a single base away, which makes a read error likely. Other nucleotide sequences from this sample produce the same CDR3. The rearrangement links TRDV2 to TRDJ3, with 12 bases matching TRDD3. CDR1 and CDR2 (germline): GEAIGNYY, EKD. The CDR3 length is 20 residues. The CDR3 sequence: CACDTADLGDTHKDTRQMFF. The CDR3 DNA sequence: TGCGCCTGTGACACCGCAGACCTGGGGGATACGCATAAAGACACCCGACAGATGTTTTTC.

In nucleotides, the CDR3 is TGTGCCTGCAACCCTACTGGGGGAGACTCCTGGGACACCCGACAGATGTTTTTC. Translation gives CACNPTGGDSWDTRQMFF. The chain joins TRDV2 to TRDJ3; 9 bases match TRDD3. The length of the CDR3 is 18 residues. Germline trimming cut 7 bases from V and 0 bases from J; bases unmatched to any gene: 9. Germline V gene lookup returns CDR1 GEAIGNYY and CDR2 EKD.

This clone was counted only a few times. TCRdb lists the protein of a much larger clone for this DNA, which differs at residue 16, so this is likely a read error; the protein given here is translated from the DNA itself. The chain employs TRDV2 and TRDJ3; 13 nucleotides agree with TRDD3. There are 20 residues in the CDR3. The germline CDR1 and CDR2 sequences are GEAIGNYY and EKD. The CDR3 nucleotides read TGTGCCTGTGACAATACTGGGGGATACGCCAGCTCCTGGGACACCCAACAGATGTTTTTC. It translates to CACDNTGGYASSWDTQQMFF.

This clone was seen a few times. A far more abundant clone sits one base away, making this likely a read error. The same CDR3 arises from other DNA sequences in this sample as well. J is TRDJ1 and V is TRDV2; 13 bases match TRDD3. Germline values: CDR1 GEAIGNYY, CDR2 EKD. The CDR3 runs 18 residues. V was pared by 3 bases and J by 0 bases, with 9 bases of the junction left unmatched. The chain's CDR3 is CACDPVLGDTGNTDKLIF. CDR3 coding DNA: TGTGCCTGTGACCCGGTACTGGGGGATACGGGGAACACCGATAAACTCATCTTT.

By its share, this clone is medium-sized. With only one base between it and a far larger clone, this is likely a read error. The chain uses TRDV2 and TRDJ3; 12 bases fit TRDD3. Unmatched junction bases numbered 12, after V lost 0 bases and J lost 7 bases. Germline CDR1 GEAIGNYY, CDR2 EKD. The length of the CDR3 is 20 residues. CDR3 bases: TGTGCCTGTGACACCGCAGGCCTGGGGGATACGCATAAAGACACCCGACAGATGTTTTTC. Translating it yields CACDTAGLGDTHKDTRQMFF.

Of note for this clone: TCRdb's listed protein matches a much larger clone and diverges from this DNA's translation at residue 10, likely through a read error; the protein shown comes from the DNA. V usage is TRDV2 and J usage is TRDJ1; the D is unclear. This CDR3 is built from 15 residues. Germline assignment: CDR1 GEAIGNYY and CDR2 EKD. Trimming removed 0 bases from V and 3 bases from J, with 13 bases in between. This CDR3 reads CACDTVVPHADKLIF. CDR3 in DNA: TGTGCCTGTGACACCGTGGTGCCCCACGCCGATAAACTCATCTTT.

This clone has a handful of counts. TCRdb pairs this DNA with a much larger clone's protein that differs at residue 9, likely a read error; the protein shown was translated from the DNA. The chain links TRDV2 to TRDJ1; 8 nucleotides agree with TRDD3. CDR1 and CDR2 from the germline V gene are GEAIGNYY and EKD. CDR3 length: 15 amino acids. The CDR3 nucleotides read TGTGCCTGTGACACCTTGGGGGATGAGAAGAGTAAATTCATCTTT. Translation gives CACDTLGDEKSKFIF.

This clone was counted between two and nine times. The protein recorded in TCRdb matches a much larger clone and deviates from this DNA's translation at residue 14, suggesting a read error; the protein here is obtained by translating the DNA. V usage is TRDV2 and J usage is TRDJ1; TRDD3 is a possible D gene (5 bases). The CDR3 is made up of 16 amino acids. Germline-derived CDR1 and CDR2 are GEAIGNYY and EKD. The CDR3 protein is CACDTGFGGFTDKFIF. In nucleotides, the CDR3 is TGTGCCTGTGACACCGGTTTCGGGGGGTTCACCGATAAATTCATCTTT.

On this clone itself: One junction end does not reproduce the germline sequence, and a read error may be involved. The V call is TRDV2, the J call TRDJ1; TRDD3 matches at 12 bases. The CDR3 sequence is 24 residues long. Germline V gives CDR1 GEAIGNYY, CDR2 EKD. CDR3: CACDTVLPEPHTGGYKEVTDKLIF. CDR3 in DNA: TGTGCCTGCGACACCGTCCTACCCGAACCTCATACTGGGGGATACAAGGAAGTCACCGATAAACTCATCTTT.

With regard to this clone: TCRdb's entry gives the protein of a much larger clone, which mismatches this DNA's translation at residue 14, likely from a read error; the protein reported here is translated from the DNA. This sequence joins TRDV2 and TRDJ1; 7 nucleotides match TRDD3. The ends lost 2 bases at V and 7 bases at J; junction bases unmatched: 21. The CDR3 runs 18 residues. Germline loops: CDR1 GEAIGNYY, CDR2 EKD. Here the CDR3 DNA reads TGTGCCTGTGACAACGTGACTAGTGGGGGGATTGGAGCCGGTAAACTCATCTTT. Translation gives CACDNVTSGGIGAGKLIF.

This clone has more than one count but fewer than ten. A read error is the likely source, as a far larger clone sits one nucleotide away. The V call is TRDV2, the J call TRDJ1; TRDD3 matches at 13 bases. CDR1 and CDR2 (germline): GEAIGNYY, EKD. The CDR3 is made up of 19 amino acids. V lost 0 bases and J lost 0; bases outside the gene matches: 9. In DNA form, the CDR3 reads TGTGCCTGTGACACCGTGAGCACTGGGGGATACGCGAACACCGATAAACTCATCTTT. Its translation is CACDTVSTGGYANTDKLIF.

Comments on this clone: Since a far larger clone is one base different, this is likely a read error. Other nucleotide sequences from this sample produce the same CDR3. The chain recombines TRDV2 with TRDJ1; 7 bases are shared with TRDD3. The CDR3 consists of 13 residues. Germline V CDR1 and CDR2: GEAIGNYY, EKD. As DNA, the CDR3 is TGTGCCTGCGACACCTGGGGGACCGATAAACTCATCTTT. Amino acid sequence: CACDTWGTDKLIF.

The table lists this clone with a few counts. With a far larger clone one base away, a read error is the likely cause. Different DNA sequences within this sample yield the same CDR3. CDR3: CACDPLRRGETYTDKLIF. CDR3 DNA sequence: TGTGCCTGTGACCCGCTTCGGCGGGGGGAAACGTACACCGATAAACTTATCTTT. The genes are TRDV2 and TRDJ1, with a weak D call TRDD3 (6 bases). Germline V CDR1 and CDR2: GEAIGNYY, EKD. The length of the CDR3 is 18 residues.

This clone was detected a few times. Since a far larger clone is one base different, this is likely a read error. Other nucleotide sequences from this sample produce the same CDR3. The chain is built from TRDV2 and TRDJ1; the match to TRDD3 covers 12 bases. The V gene's germline CDR1 is GEAIGNYY and CDR2 EKD. The CDR3 loop spans 16 amino acids. CDR3 in amino acids: CACDALLGDTADKLIF. The CDR3 nucleotides read TGCGCCTGTGACGCCTTACTGGGGGATACTGCCGATAAACTCATCTTT.

This clone is categorized as medium-sized. The gene calls are TRDV3 and TRDJ1, with D possibly TRDD3 on 5 matching bases. Germline CDR1 is TVYSNPD and CDR2 is GDNSRS (reference sequence). This CDR3 is 19 amino acids long. With 1 base removed from V and 0 bases from J, the gap between germline ends came to 27 bases. The CDR3 DNA sequence: TGTGCCTTTAACCCCCTCGTGGAATACGTCCACCCGTACACCGATAAACTCATCTTT. It is translated as CAFNPLVEYVHPYTDKLIF.

With regard to this clone: TCRdb's entry gives the protein of a much larger clone, which mismatches this DNA's translation at residue 13, likely from a read error; the protein reported here is translated from the DNA. The chain couples TRDV2 to TRDJ1; 11 bases match TRDD3. Germline values: CDR1 GEAIGNYY, CDR2 EKD. This CDR3 has 17 amino acids. This chain's CDR3 is CACDTLGDKRDTGKLIF. The CDR3 coding sequence is TGTGCCTGTGACACACTGGGGGATAAACGGGACACCGGTAAACTCATCTTT.

This clone is medium-sized by share. A far larger clone is a single base away, which makes a read error likely. The chain uses TRDV2 and TRDJ3, with TRDD3 matching over 12 bases. This CDR3 contains 20 residues. Germline V gene lookup returns CDR1 GEAIGNYY and CDR2 EKD. CDR3 sequence (DNA): TGTTCCTGTGACACCGCAGACCTGGGGGATACGCATAAAGACACCCGACAGATGTTTTTC. This translates into CSCDTADLGDTHKDTRQMFF.

This clone was observed a few times. For this DNA, TCRdb reports the protein of a much larger clone, which diverges at residue 14, most likely from a read error; the protein presented here is translated directly from the DNA. J is TRDJ1 and V is TRDV2; 8 bases are shared with TRDD3. Germline CDR1 and CDR2: GEAIGNYY and EKD. The CDR3 extends over 17 amino acids. The CDR3 loop reads CACDTVGLGGNTDNLIF. The CDR3 nucleotides are TGTGCCTGTGACACCGTCGGACTGGGGGGAAACACCGATAATCTCATCTTT.

This clone was observed a handful of times. A far larger clone differs by one base, so this is likely a read error. Other DNA variants within this sample encode the same CDR3. The chain uses TRDV2 and TRDJ1; D remains unclear. CDR3 size: 14 residues. Per germline, CDR1 GEAIGNYY and CDR2 EKD. Trimming stripped 3 bases from V and 0 bases from J, with 10 bases between. CDR3 sequence: CACDLLSDTDKLIF. CDR3 in DNA: TGTGCCTGTGACCTTCTTTCCGACACCGATAAACTCATCTTT.

The sample holds a few counts of this clone. The translation of this DNA and the TCRdb protein of a much larger clone differ at residue 3, probably owing to a read error; the protein shown here is translated from the DNA. The chain joins TRDV2 to TRDJ1; 7 bases align to TRDD2. CDR3 length: 18 residues. The germline V gene has CDR1 GEAIGNYY and CDR2 EKD. The DNA of the CDR3 is TGTGCCCGTGACACCCTTTCCTACTCGACTACCTACACCGATAAACTCATCTTT. It translates to CARDTLSYSTTYTDKLIF.

This clone is categorized as medium-sized. A much larger clone lies one base from this, so it may be a read error. V and J are TRDV2 and TRDJ1; 8 positions agree with TRDD3. This CDR3 is built from 14 residues. From germline, CDR1 is GEAIGNYY and CDR2 EKD. Germline trimming cut 5 bases from V and 0 bases from J; bases unmatched to any gene: 4. The CDR3 reads CACGILGDTDKLIF. DNA of the CDR3: TGTGCCTGTGGCATACTGGGGGACACCGATAAACTCATCTTT.

The rearrangement links TRDV2 to TRDJ1; 12 nucleotides line up with TRDD3. V was pared by 0 bases and J by 0 bases, with 10 bases of the junction left unmatched. Germline values: CDR1 GEAIGNYY, CDR2 EKD. The CDR3 runs 19 residues. The CDR3 nucleotides are TGTGCCTGTGACACCGCAGACCTGGGGGATACGGGGAACACCGATAAACTCATCTTT. Protein product: CACDTADLGDTGNTDKLIF.